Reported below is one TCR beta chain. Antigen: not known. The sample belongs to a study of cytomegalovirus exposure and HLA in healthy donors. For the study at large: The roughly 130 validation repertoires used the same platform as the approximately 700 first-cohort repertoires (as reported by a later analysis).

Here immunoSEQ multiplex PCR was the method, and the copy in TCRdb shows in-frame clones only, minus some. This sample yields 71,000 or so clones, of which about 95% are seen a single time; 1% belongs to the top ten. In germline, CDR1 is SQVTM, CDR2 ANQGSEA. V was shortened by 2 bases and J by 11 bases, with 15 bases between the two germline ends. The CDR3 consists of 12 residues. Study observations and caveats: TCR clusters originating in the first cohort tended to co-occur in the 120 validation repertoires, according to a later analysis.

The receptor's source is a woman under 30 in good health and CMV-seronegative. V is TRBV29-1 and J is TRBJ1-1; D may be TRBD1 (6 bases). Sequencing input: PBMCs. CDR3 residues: CSVELGAFGAFF. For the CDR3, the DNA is TGCAGCGTTGAACTGGGGGCTTTTGGTGCTTTCTTT. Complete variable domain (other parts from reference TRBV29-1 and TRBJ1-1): SAVISQKPSRDICQRGTSLTIQCQVDSQVTMMFWYRQQPGQSLTLIATANQGSEATYESGFVIDKFPISRPNLTFSTLTVSNMSPEDSSIYLCSVELGAFGAFFGQGTRLTVV.